These 5 T cell receptor beta chains were sequenced from one sample in a study of blood T cell repertoires in COVID-19. Generated by immunoSEQ multiplex PCR, the TCRdb table keeps only in-frame clones and is missing some. The sample records about 300,000 clones, around 92% being singletons. Sequencing was performed on PBMCs or T cells enriched from blood (not recorded which). The source of these receptors is a woman in her 50s who had been exposed to COVID-19.

This chain connects TRBV5-4 to TRBJ1-6; D gene uncertain. In germline, CDR1 is SGHNT, CDR2 YYREEE (reference sequence). The CDR3 length is 17 residues. The V end was cut by 0 bases, the J end by 0 bases, with 10 bases between. This CDR3 is CASSLDLQSSYNSPLHF. DNA of the CDR3: TGTGCCAGCAGCTTGGATTTACAGAGCTCCTATAATTCACCCCTCCACTTT. The full variable domain, completed using reference TRBV5-4 and TRBJ1-6, is ETGVTQSPTHLIKTRGQQVTLRCSSQSGHNTVSWYQQALGQGPQFIFQYYREEENGRGNFPPRFSGLQFPNYSSELNVNALELDDSALYLCASSLDLQSSYNSPLHFGNGTRLTVT.

The V and J genes are TRBV28 and TRBJ2-1; 8 bases map to TRBD2. The CDR3 length is 18 residues. V lost 3 bases to trimming and J lost 6 bases; unmatched junction nucleotides: 16. CDR1 MDHEN and CDR2 SYDVKM come from the germline V gene. The chain's CDR3 is CASSFQGFSGGIGNEQFF. In DNA, the CDR3 is TGTGCCAGCAGTTTCCAGGGGTTCAGCGGGGGTATCGGCAATGAGCAGTTCTTC.

The rearrangement joins TRBV14 to TRBJ1-1, with D possibly TRBD1 on 6 matching bases. Germline V gene sequence: CDR1 SGHDN, CDR2 FVKESK. The CDR3 totals 14 residues. Trimming removed 1 base at V and 0 bases at J, with 6 bases between. Here the CDR3 DNA reads TGTGCCAGCAGCCAAGGACAGGTGAACACTGAAGCTTTCTTT. Translated, it gives CASSQGQVNTEAFF.

The genes are TRBV3-1 (or the pseudogene TRBV3-2) and TRBJ2-7; the match to TRBD1 covers 7 bases. Germline loops: CDR1 LGHDT, CDR2 YNNKEL (reference sequence). This CDR3 region has 14 residues. V trimming: 4 bases; J trimming: 2 bases; junction bases outside the gene matches: 5. The CDR3 loop reads CASSLGQVTYEQYF. CDR3 sequence (DNA): TGTGCCAGCAGCCTTGGACAGGTAACCTACGAGCAGTACTTC.

The chain couples TRBV7-9 to TRBJ2-7, with D unresolved. Germline assignment: CDR1 SEHNR and CDR2 FQNEAQ (reference sequence). V lost 5 bases and J 7 bases, leaving 12 bases between the germline ends. CDR3 length: 12 amino acids. The CDR3 protein is CASSTSTQEQYF. The CDR3 DNA reads TGTGCCAGCAGCACCTCCACACAAGAGCAGTACTTC.